These T cell receptor beta chains were read from a single sample in a study of technical replicates of blood from several donors. TCRdb's table, derived via immunoSEQ multiplex PCR, lists solely in-frame clones and lacks some. Of approximately 99,000 clones detected, 95% to 96% appear once; the ten largest clones hold roughly 0.35%. Sample: T cells isolated from PBMCs. The receptor source for this set is a human donor in good health. Each CDR3 is given with its conserved first and last residue. The order of the fields is CDR3 protein, CDR3 DNA, clone size, V gene, J gene, D gene. The D gene is left open where the match is weak. Clone size is stated in some rows and not others, as once, few, many or a class when expanded.

CDR3: CASSINRAPKETQYF
DNA: TGTGCCAGTAGTATAAACAGGGCCCCCAAAGAGACCCAGTACTTC
size: NA
V: TRBV19
J: TRBJ2-5
D: NA

CDR3: CASSSYRGAQYF
DNA: TGTGCCAGCAGCTCCTACAGGGGAGCGCAGTACTTC
size: once
V: TRBV13
J: TRBJ2-7
D: TRBD1

CDR3: CASSAQVTYEQYF
DNA: TGTGCCAGCAGCGCACAAGTTACCTACGAGCAGTACTTC
size: NA
V: TRBV7-8
J: TRBJ2-7
D: NA

CDR3: CASSPTSQNLPYEQYF
DNA: TGTGCCAGCAGCCCAACGTCCCAGAATTTACCCTACGAGCAGTACTTC
size: NA
V: TRBV11-3
J: TRBJ2-7
D: NA

CDR3: CAISEAPDRGNQPQHF
DNA: TGTGCCATCAGTGAGGCGCCAGACAGGGGGAATCAGCCCCAGCATTTT
size: NA
V: TRBV10-3
J: TRBJ1-5
D: TRBD1

CDR3: CASSRDRGNEQFF
DNA: TGTGCCAGCAGCCGAGACAGGGGAAATGAGCAGTTCTTC
size: NA
V: TRBV6-1
J: TRBJ2-1
D: TRBD1

CDR3: CASSVAPSVETQYF
DNA: TGTGCCAGCAGCGTAGCTCCCAGTGTAGAGACCCAGTACTTC
size: NA
V: TRBV9
J: TRBJ2-5
D: NA

CDR3: CASSSSGGTDTQYF
DNA: TGTGCCAGCAGTTCTAGCGGGGGTACAGATACGCAGTATTTT
size: NA
V: TRBV28
J: TRBJ2-3
D: TRBD2

CDR3: CASSLLGLAGGYEQYF
DNA: TGCGCCAGCAGCTTGCTGGGACTAGCGGGAGGCTACGAGCAGTACTTC
size: NA
V: TRBV5-1
J: TRBJ2-7
D: TRBD2

CDR3: CASSEEGQLNIQYF
DNA: TGTGCCAGCAGTGAAGAGGGACAGTTAAACATTCAGTACTTC
size: NA
V: TRBV6-4
J: TRBJ2-4
D: TRBD1

CDR3: CATRLVDEQYF
DNA: TGTGCCACCCGACTAGTTGACGAGCAGTACTTC
size: NA
V: TRBV25-1
J: TRBJ2-7
D: NA

CDR3: CASSFPGRGTYEQYF
DNA: TGTGCCAGCAGCTTCCCAGGGCGGGGCACCTACGAGCAGTACTTC
size: NA
V: TRBV28
J: TRBJ2-7
D: NA

CDR3: CASSPRTGTDTGELFF
DNA: TGTGCCAGCAGCCCACGGACAGGGACCGACACCGGGGAGCTGTTTTTT
size: NA
V: TRBV11-3
J: TRBJ2-2
D: TRBD1

CDR3: CAWTLTGRTYEQYF
DNA: TGTGCCTGGACCCTAACTGGTAGAACCTACGAGCAGTACTTC
size: NA
V: TRBV30
J: TRBJ2-7
D: NA

CDR3: CASGLVEPGWAEAFF
DNA: TGTGCTAGTGGTTTGGTCGAGCCAGGGTGGGCTGAAGCTTTCTTT
size: NA
V: TRBV12-5
J: TRBJ1-1
D: NA

CDR3: CASSLGRDYNEQFF
DNA: TGTGCCAGCAGCCTCGGGAGGGACTACAATGAGCAGTTCTTC
size: NA
V: TRBV6-5
J: TRBJ2-1
D: TRBD2

CDR3: CASSLRIRDTQYF
DNA: TGTGCCAGCAGCTTAAGAATCCGGGATACGCAGTATTTT
size: NA
V: TRBV13
J: TRBJ2-3
D: NA

CDR3: CASSLGTGEGKGYTF
DNA: TGTGCCAGCAGCTTAGGTACAGGGGAAGGTAAAGGCTACACCTTC
size: NA
V: TRBV7-9
J: TRBJ1-2
D: TRBD1

CDR3: CASGSADTQYF
DNA: TGCGCCAGCGGTAGTGCAGATACGCAGTATTTT
size: NA
V: TRBV5-1
J: TRBJ2-3
D: NA

CDR3: CASIAGTEAFF
DNA: TGTGCCAGTATCGCGGGAACTGAAGCTTTCTTT
size: NA
V: TRBV19
J: TRBJ1-1
D: NA

CDR3: CASKVTGRTDTQYF
DNA: TGTGCCAGCAAGGTCACAGGGAGAACAGATACGCAGTATTTT
size: NA
V: TRBV6-5
J: TRBJ2-3
D: NA

CDR3: CASIQNGELFF
DNA: TGTGCCAGCATACAGAACGGGGAGCTGTTTTTT
size: NA
V: TRBV2
J: TRBJ2-2
D: NA

CDR3: CAISVRGGVRYEQYF
DNA: TGTGCCATCAGTGTCCGAGGAGGAGTTCGTTACGAGCAGTACTTC
size: NA
V: TRBV10-3
J: TRBJ2-7
D: NA

CDR3: CASSPTPGLAYNEQFF
DNA: TGCGCCAGCAGCCCAACGCCGGGTCTAGCCTACAATGAGCAGTTCTTC
size: NA
V: TRBV5-1
J: TRBJ2-1
D: NA

CDR3: CASSRGGSDTQYF
DNA: TGTGCCAGCAGTAGAGGAGGATCAGATACGCAGTATTTT
size: NA
V: TRBV6-5
J: TRBJ2-3
D: NA

CDR3: CASSEGRGPGYTF
DNA: TGTGCCAGCAGTGAAGGCAGGGGCCCTGGCTACACCTTC
size: NA
V: TRBV6-1
J: TRBJ1-2
D: NA

CDR3: CASSGQTATNEKLFF
DNA: TGTGCCAGCAGTGGACAGACCGCAACTAATGAAAAACTGTTTTTT
size: NA
V: TRBV2
J: TRBJ1-4
D: NA

CDR3: CASSAQTSGRAEQYF
DNA: TGTGCCAGCAGCGCCCAAACTAGCGGGAGGGCCGAGCAGTACTTC
size: NA
V: TRBV11-3
J: TRBJ2-7
D: TRBD2

CDR3: CASSPNRDSFYTEAFF
DNA: TGTGCCAGCAGCCCCAACCGGGACAGTTTTTACACTGAAGCTTTCTTT
size: NA
V: TRBV7-3
J: TRBJ1-1
D: TRBD1

CDR3: CASSLGDSSPYGYTF
DNA: TGCGCCAGCAGCTTGGGGGACAGCTCACCTTATGGCTACACCTTC
size: NA
V: TRBV5-1
J: TRBJ1-2
D: TRBD1

CDR3: CASSAKTGGWDYGYTF
DNA: TGTGCCAGTAGTGCCAAGACAGGGGGATGGGACTATGGCTACACCTTC
size: once
V: TRBV19
J: TRBJ1-2
D: TRBD1

CDR3: CASSQTSGALNEQFF
DNA: TGTGCCAGCAGTCAAACTAGCGGAGCTCTAAATGAGCAGTTCTTC
size: once
V: TRBV11-1
J: TRBJ2-1
D: TRBD2